What follows are 10 T cell receptor beta chains derived from one specimen sequenced in a study of OX40 agonist ivuxolimab in advanced cancers. The method was immunoSEQ multiplex PCR; TCRdb's version includes in-frame clones alone and lacks a portion of them. The sample consists of about 70,000 clones, 85% to 95% of them appearing once. The material was CD4+ or CD8+ T cells sorted from blood, obtained in a trial of the OX40 agonist ivuxolimab. The receptors were sampled from an adult with an advanced solid tumor such as melanoma, head and neck, liver or kidney cancer.

The rearrangement links TRBV5-4 to TRBJ2-3; D is possibly TRBD2 (6 bases). Trimming cost V 4 bases and J 4 bases, with 16 bases left between them. CDR3 length: 15 residues. Germline V CDR1 and CDR2: SGHNT, YYREEE (reference sequence). CDR3 nucleotide sequence: TGTGCCAGCAGCCAGTCAGGGAGGTTAGCAGATACGCAGTATTTT. Amino acids: CASSQSGRLADTQYF.

The V call is TRBV7-9, the J call TRBJ1-5, with D possibly being TRBD1 (6 bases). The CDR3 has 12 amino acids. The germline gives CDR1 SEHNR, CDR2 FQNEAQ (reference sequence). Deletions cut 6 bases from V and 7 bases from J, with 10 bases between. The CDR3: CASRKGGQPQHF. The CDR3 DNA is TGTGCCAGCAGGAAGGGGGGACAGCCCCAGCATTTT.

The rearrangement links TRBV18 to TRBJ2-7, with D maybe TRBD1 (6 bases). This CDR3 is 15 amino acids long. Trimming left V 2 bases short and J 4 bases short, with 15 bases between. Germline V gene lookup returns CDR1 KGHSH and CDR2 LQKENI. As DNA, the CDR3 is TGTGCCAGCTCACCATCGGGGAACAGGGCGTACGAGCAGTACTTC. Its protein is CASSPSGNRAYEQYF.

This chain links TRBV6-4 with TRBJ2-7, with a possible D match to TRBD2 (5 bases). This CDR3 spans 14 amino acids. V was trimmed by 0 bases and J by 3 bases, leaving 9 bases between them. CDR1 MRHNA and CDR2 SNTAGT come from the germline V gene. The CDR3 is CASSDSGSHYEQYF. The CDR3 bases are TGTGCCAGCAGTGACTCTGGGAGCCACTACGAGCAGTACTTC.

The chain recombines TRBV18 with TRBJ2-5, with 7 bases aligning to TRBD1. The V gene end was trimmed by 3 bases and the J gene end by 3 bases; junction bases not matched to a gene: 10. There are 16 residues in the CDR3. CDR1 and CDR2 (germline): KGHSH, LQKENI. CDR3 protein: CASSPLTGSHEETQYF. CDR3 DNA: TGTGCCAGCTCACCCCTGACAGGGTCTCACGAAGAGACCCAGTACTTC. Full variable domain (remainder filled in from reference TRBV18 and TRBJ2-5): NAGVMQNPRHLVRRRGQEARLRCSPMKGHSHVYWYRQLPEEGLKFMVYLQKENIIDESGMPKERFSAEFPKEGPSILRIQQVVRGDSAAYFCASSPLTGSHEETQYFGPGTRLLVL.

The gene calls are TRBV6-6 and TRBJ1-5, with unresolved D. The CDR3 spans 12 residues. Trimming cost V 4 bases and J 4 bases, with 5 bases left between them. CDR1 and CDR2 from the germline V gene are MNHNY and SVGAGI (reference sequence). The chain's CDR3 is CASSLGNQPQHF. The CDR3 DNA sequence: TGTGCCAGCAGTTTGGGTAATCAGCCCCAGCATTTT.

CDR3 bases: TGTGCCAGCAGGGTGGGGGGCACTAGCACAGATACGCAGTATTTT. Translation: CASRVGGTSTDTQYF. The chain joins TRBV27 to TRBJ2-3; D could derive from TRBD1 or TRBD2 (6 bases each). V was pared by 6 bases and J by 0 bases, with 13 bases between. CDR3 size: 15 residues. Germline lookup yields CDR1 MNHEY and CDR2 SMNVEV (reference sequence).

The rearrangement joins TRBV11-3 to TRBJ2-7, with 7 bases fitting TRBD1. J was trimmed by 2 bases and V by 0 bases; bases with no gene match: 4. This CDR3 comprises 15 residues. Germline V gives CDR1 SGHNT, CDR2 YENEEA. The CDR3 nucleotides read TGTGCCAGCAGCTTAGATACCGGGACAGCCTACGAGCAGTACTTC. As protein: CASSLDTGTAYEQYF.

The table lists this clone with a count of one. The gene calls are TRBV9 and TRBJ2-3, with a weak D call TRBD2 (6 bases). This CDR3 region has 13 residues. The V gene lost 7 bases and the J gene lost 0 bases, with 9 bases spanning the gap. Germline CDR1 and CDR2: SGDLS and YYNGEE. CDR3 loop: CASGRGSTDTQYF. The CDR3, as DNA: TGTGCCAGCGGGCGGGGCAGCACAGATACGCAGTATTTT. The full variable domain, its missing parts supplied by reference TRBV9 and TRBJ2-3, is DSGVTQTPKHLITATGQRVTLRCSPRSGDLSVYWYQQSLDQGLQFLIQYYNGEERAKGNILERFSAQQFPDLHSELNLSSLELGDSALYFCASGRGSTDTQYFGPGTRLTVL.

The chain uses TRBV6-5 and TRBJ2-2, with 9 bases aligning to TRBD1. Germline values: CDR1 MNHEY, CDR2 SVGAGI. V dropped 6 bases and J dropped 5; count of bases not matched to a gene: 4. The CDR3 totals 14 residues. In DNA, the CDR3 is TGTGCCAGCAGACAGGGGGCCGGGACCGGGGAGCTGTTTTTT. It specifies CASRQGAGTGELFF.